This T cell receptor (beta chain) emerged from a study of radiotherapy plus CTLA-4 blockade in lung cancer. Using immunoSEQ multiplex PCR, the repertoire was profiled, and TCRdb retains in-frame clones only, with some absent. The data contain 60,000 to 70,000 clones, roughly 78% of them singletons. CDR1 and CDR2 (germline): MNHNS, SASEGT. The V and J ends lost 6 bases and 3 bases respectively, with 9 bases between them. The CDR3 is 13 amino acids. The receptor was isolated from a human donor with non-small cell lung cancer who had a complete response to radiotherapy plus ipilimumab. This rearrangement joins TRBV6-1 to TRBJ1-5, with unresolved D. The specimen was peripheral blood, collected from a patient treated with radiotherapy plus ipilimumab. The CDR3 loop is CASRGPVNQPQHF. Written as DNA, the CDR3 is TGTGCCAGCAGAGGACCGGTCAATCAGCCCCAGCATTTT.